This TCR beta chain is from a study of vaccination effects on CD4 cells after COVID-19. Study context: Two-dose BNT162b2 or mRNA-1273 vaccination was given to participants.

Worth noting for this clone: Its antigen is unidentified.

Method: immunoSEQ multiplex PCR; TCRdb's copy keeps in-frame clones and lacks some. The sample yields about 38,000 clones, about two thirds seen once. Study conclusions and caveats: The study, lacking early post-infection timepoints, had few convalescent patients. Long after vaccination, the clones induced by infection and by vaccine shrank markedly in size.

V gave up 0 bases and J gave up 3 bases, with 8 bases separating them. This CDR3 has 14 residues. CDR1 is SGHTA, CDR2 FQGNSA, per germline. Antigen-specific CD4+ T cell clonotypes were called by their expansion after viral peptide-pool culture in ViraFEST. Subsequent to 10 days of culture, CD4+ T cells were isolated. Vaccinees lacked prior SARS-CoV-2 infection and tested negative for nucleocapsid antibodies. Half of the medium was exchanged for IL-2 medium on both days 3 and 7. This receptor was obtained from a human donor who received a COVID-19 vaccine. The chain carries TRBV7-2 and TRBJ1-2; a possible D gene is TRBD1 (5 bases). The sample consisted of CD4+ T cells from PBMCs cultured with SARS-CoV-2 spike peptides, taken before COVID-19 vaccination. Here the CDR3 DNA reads TGTGCCAGCAGCTTAGCCGGGACGGACTATGGCTACACCTTC. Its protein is CASSLAGTDYGYTF.